These T cell receptor beta chains were read from a single sample in a study of blood T cell repertoires in COVID-19. Generated by immunoSEQ multiplex PCR, the TCRdb table keeps only in-frame clones and is missing some. The sample shows over 120,000 clones, 86% of them seen only once. The sample taken for sequencing was PBMCs or T cells enriched from blood (not recorded which). The source is a man aged 50-59 years who had recovered from COVID-19. Both conserved end residues are part of each CDR3. A D gene is named only where the DNA matches it firmly. Size tells how often a clone was seen (once, few, many) or the class of an expanded clone, and some rows leave it out.

clone size	V gene	J gene	D gene	CDR3 protein	CDR3 DNA
few	TRBV7-3	TRBJ2-7	.	CASSKAPWASRHEQYF	TGTGCCAGCAGCAAAGCCCCATGGGCTAGCCGACACGAGCAGTACTTC
few	TRBV10-3	TRBJ1-2	.	CAIRDSRANGYTF	TGTGCCATCAGGGACTCGAGGGCCAATGGCTACACCTTC
.	TRBV27	TRBJ1-2	TRBD1	CASPIGQGDGGYTF	TGTGCCAGCCCTATCGGACAGGGGGACGGTGGCTACACCTTC
.	TRBV28	TRBJ1-5	TRBD1	CASRTGGHQPQHF	TGTGCCAGCAGGACAGGGGGGCATCAGCCCCAGCATTTT
.	TRBV7-8	TRBJ1-5	.	CASSFQGYNQPQHF	TGTGCCAGCAGCTTTCAGGGGTACAATCAGCCCCAGCATTTT
few	TRBV10-3	TRBJ2-3	TRBD1	CAISEQGGSTDTQYF	TGTGCCATCAGTGAACAGGGGGGTAGCACAGATACGCAGTATTTT
.	TRBV5-6	TRBJ1-1	.	CASSFSGRLNTEAFF	TGTGCCAGCAGCTTCAGCGGCAGGCTGAACACTGAAGCTTTCTTT
.	TRBV24-1	TRBJ2-7	TRBD1	CATSESGTAYEQYF	TGTGCCACCAGTGAGTCCGGGACAGCCTACGAGCAGTACTTC
.	TRBV27	TRBJ1-5	TRBD1	CASSWTGTGYQPQHF	TGTGCCAGCAGTTGGACCGGGACAGGCTATCAGCCCCAGCATTTT
.	TRBV7-2	TRBJ1-1	.	CASSLTPGGGAEAFF	TGTGCCAGCAGCTTAACTCCGGGGGGCGGTGCTGAAGCTTTCTTT
once	TRBV9	TRBJ2-3	.	CASSGGGYTSTDTQYF	TGTGCCAGCAGCGGAGGGGGTTATACTAGCACAGATACGCAGTATTTT
.	TRBV6-5	TRBJ2-1	TRBD1	CASRLDRGENEQFF	TGTGCCAGCAGACTTGACAGGGGAGAAAATGAGCAGTTCTTC
.	TRBV28	TRBJ1-5	.	CASSSPQGSQPQHF	TGTGCCAGCAGTTCCCCACAGGGAAGTCAGCCCCAGCATTTT
.	TRBV5-1	TRBJ2-2	.	CASSEGTTGELFF	TGCGCCAGCAGCGAGGGAACCACCGGGGAGCTGTTTTTT
.	TRBV2	TRBJ1-5	TRBD1	CASSVRTGYNQPQHF	TGTGCCAGCAGCGTTCGGACAGGGTACAATCAGCCCCAGCATTTT
.	TRBV19	TRBJ1-5	.	CASSIHRENQPQHF	TGTGCCAGTAGTATTCACAGGGAAAATCAGCCCCAGCATTTT
.	TRBV18	TRBJ1-1	TRBD1	CASSNYRGRTEAFF	TGTGCCAGCAGCAATTACAGGGGGAGGACTGAAGCTTTCTTT
.	TRBV28	TRBJ1-4	TRBD1	CASSLLQDRRNEKLFF	TGTGCCAGCAGTTTATTGCAGGACAGGCGTAATGAAAAACTGTTTTTT
.	TRBV7-3	TRBJ2-2	.	CASSLTFSVTGELFF	TGTGCCAGCAGCTTAACATTTAGCGTGACCGGGGAGCTGTTTTTT
.	TRBV19	TRBJ1-4	.	CATQPGQGEKLFF	TGTGCCACCCAACCCGGGCAGGGTGAAAAACTGTTTTTT
few	TRBV7-9	TRBJ2-1	.	CASSLGLPYNEQFF	TGTGCCAGCAGCTTAGGACTTCCCTACAATGAGCAGTTCTTC
.	TRBV24-1	TRBJ2-1	TRBD2	CATSDPGLAPNEQFF	TGTGCCACCAGTGACCCCGGACTAGCGCCCAATGAGCAGTTCTTC
.	TRBV7-3	TRBJ2-2	.	CASSFGPYTGELFF	TGTGCCAGCAGCTTTGGGCCTTACACCGGGGAGCTGTTTTTT
.	TRBV7-8	TRBJ2-3	TRBD1	CASSSVRRGPDTQYF	TGTGCCAGCAGCTCCGTCCGCAGGGGGCCGGATACGCAGTATTTT
once	TRBV18	TRBJ2-2	.	CASSPGAANTGELFF	TGTGCCAGCTCACCGGGGGCGGCGAACACCGGGGAGCTGTTTTTT
few	TRBV28	TRBJ1-1	TRBD1	CASSLRQGGAFF	TGTGCCAGCAGTTTACGACAGGGTGGAGCTTTCTTT
.	TRBV19	TRBJ2-3	.	CASSIRAGLLTDTQYF	TGTGCCAGTAGTATAAGGGCGGGGCTCCTCACAGATACGCAGTATTTT
.	TRBV13	TRBJ1-6	TRBD1	CASSLGQGVRSPLHF	TGTGCCAGCAGCTTAGGACAGGGGGTGAGATCACCCCTCCACTTT
.	TRBV28	TRBJ1-2	TRBD1	CASSVPRDSPIYGYTF	TGTGCCAGCAGTGTTCCCCGGGACAGCCCTATTTATGGCTACACCTTC
.	TRBV2	TRBJ2-1	TRBD2	CASNGWLAGYEQFF	TGTGCCAGCAACGGGTGGCTAGCGGGGTATGAGCAGTTCTTC
.	TRBV13	TRBJ1-1	TRBD1	CASSSTGGRPNTEAFF	TGTGCCAGCAGCAGCACAGGGGGCCGCCCGAACACTGAAGCTTTCTTT
.	TRBV7-2	TRBJ1-5	.	CASSRHRDQPQHF	TGTGCCAGCAGTCGACACAGGGATCAGCCCCAGCATTTT
.	TRBV28	TRBJ1-2	.	CASSQGMGYGYTF	TGTGCCAGCAGCCAGGGGATGGGCTATGGCTACACCTTC
.	TRBV5-8	TRBJ1-6	TRBD1	CASSWGTEPNSPLHF	TGTGCCAGCAGCTGGGGGACAGAACCAAATTCACCCCTCCACTTT
.	TRBV6-2/TRBV6-3	TRBJ1-5	.	CASSPGEGRNQPQHF	TGTGCCAGCAGTCCCGGGGAAGGCAGGAATCAGCCCCAGCATTTT
once	TRBV7-9	TRBJ1-1	.	CASSSQGNTEAFF	TGTGCCAGCAGCTCCCAGGGGAACACTGAAGCTTTCTTT
.	TRBV21-1	TRBJ1-1	.	CASSKNEGVTQGTEAFF	TGTGCCAGCAGCAAAAATGAAGGTGTTACGCAGGGAACTGAAGCTTTCTTT
.	TRBV6-5	TRBJ2-1	TRBD2	CASSRTSVDEQFF	TGTGCCAGCAGCAGGACTAGCGTCGATGAGCAGTTCTTC
once	TRBV28	TRBJ2-7	TRBD1	CASTTYRETGAYEQYF	TGTGCCAGCACCACCTACAGGGAGACAGGGGCTTACGAGCAGTACTTC
.	TRBV19	TRBJ2-3	TRBD2	CASSRPGLGADTQYF	TGTGCCAGTAGTAGACCGGGACTAGGGGCAGATACGCAGTATTTT
.	TRBV7-2	TRBJ2-3	.	CASSPRGSTDTQYF	TGTGCCAGCAGCCCCCGCGGAAGCACAGATACGCAGTATTTT
.	TRBV6-5	TRBJ1-1	.	CASTVLGGNTEAFF	TGTGCCAGCACCGTACTAGGAGGGAACACTGAAGCTTTCTTT
.	TRBV7-2	TRBJ2-1	.	CASSLRRVDNEQFF	TGTGCCAGCAGCTTACGTCGGGTCGACAATGAGCAGTTCTTC
once	TRBV28	TRBJ2-7	TRBD2	CASSPKLAGEKEQYF	TGTGCCAGCAGCCCCAAACTAGCGGGAGAGAAAGAGCAGTACTTC